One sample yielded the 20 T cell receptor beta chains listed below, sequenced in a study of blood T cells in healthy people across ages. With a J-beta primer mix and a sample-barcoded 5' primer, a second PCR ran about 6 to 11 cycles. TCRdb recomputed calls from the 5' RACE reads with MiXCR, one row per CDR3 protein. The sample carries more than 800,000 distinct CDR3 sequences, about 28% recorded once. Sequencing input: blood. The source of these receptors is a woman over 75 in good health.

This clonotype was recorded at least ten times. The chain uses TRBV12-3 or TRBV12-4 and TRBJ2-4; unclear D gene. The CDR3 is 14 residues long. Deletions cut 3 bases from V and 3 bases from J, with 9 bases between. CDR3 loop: CASSLDPIKNIQYF. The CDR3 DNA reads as TGTGCCAGCAGTTTGGACCCAATCAAAAACATTCAGTACTTC.

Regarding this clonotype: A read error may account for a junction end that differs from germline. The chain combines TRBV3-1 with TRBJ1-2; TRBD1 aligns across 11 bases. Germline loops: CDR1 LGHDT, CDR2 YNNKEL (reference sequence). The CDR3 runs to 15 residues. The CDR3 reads CASSQARTGGAGCTF. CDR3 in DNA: TGTGCCAGCAGCCAAGCTCGGACAGGGGGCGCTGGCTGCACCTTC.

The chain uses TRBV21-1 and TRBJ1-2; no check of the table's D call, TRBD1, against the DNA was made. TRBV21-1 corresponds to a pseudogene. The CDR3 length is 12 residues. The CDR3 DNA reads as TGTGCCAGCAGCAAAGTGAGAGGGGACTACACCTTC. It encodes CASSKVRGDYTF.

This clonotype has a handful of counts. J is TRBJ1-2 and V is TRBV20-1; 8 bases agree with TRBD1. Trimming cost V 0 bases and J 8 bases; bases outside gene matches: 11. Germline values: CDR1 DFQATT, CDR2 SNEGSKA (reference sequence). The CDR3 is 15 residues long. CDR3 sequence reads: CSARDYGRGRVGYTF. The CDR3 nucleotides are TGCAGTGCTAGAGATTATGGCAGGGGGCGAGTCGGCTACACCTTC.

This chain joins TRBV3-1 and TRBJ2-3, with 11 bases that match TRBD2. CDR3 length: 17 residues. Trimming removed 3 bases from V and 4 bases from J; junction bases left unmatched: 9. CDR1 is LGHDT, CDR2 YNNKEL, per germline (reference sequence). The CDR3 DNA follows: TGTGCCAGCAGCCAGGGGGTTAGCGGGGGGGCCCCAGATACGCAGTATTTT. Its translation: CASSQGVSGGAPDTQYF.

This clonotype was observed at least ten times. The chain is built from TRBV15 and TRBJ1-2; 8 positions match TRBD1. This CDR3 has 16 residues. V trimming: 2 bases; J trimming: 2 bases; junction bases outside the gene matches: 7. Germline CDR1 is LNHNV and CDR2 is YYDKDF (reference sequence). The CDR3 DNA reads TGTGCCACCAGCAGATCCGACAGGGGAAGCAACTATGGCTACACCTTC. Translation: CATSRSDRGSNYGYTF.

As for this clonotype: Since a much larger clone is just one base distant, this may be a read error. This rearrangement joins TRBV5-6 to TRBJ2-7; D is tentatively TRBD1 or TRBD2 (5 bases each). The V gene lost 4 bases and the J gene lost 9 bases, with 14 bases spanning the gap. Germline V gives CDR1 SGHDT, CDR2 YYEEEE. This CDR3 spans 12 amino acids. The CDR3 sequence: CASSLLAGGQYF. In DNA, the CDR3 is TGTGCCAGCAGCCTTCTGGCTGGGGGGCAGTACTTC.

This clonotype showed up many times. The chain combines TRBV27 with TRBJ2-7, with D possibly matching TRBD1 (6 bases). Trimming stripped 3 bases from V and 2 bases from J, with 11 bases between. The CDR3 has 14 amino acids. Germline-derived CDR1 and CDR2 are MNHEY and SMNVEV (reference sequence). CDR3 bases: TGTGCCAGCAGTTTTCGGCCAGGGGCCTACGAGCAGTACTTC. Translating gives CASSFRPGAYEQYF.

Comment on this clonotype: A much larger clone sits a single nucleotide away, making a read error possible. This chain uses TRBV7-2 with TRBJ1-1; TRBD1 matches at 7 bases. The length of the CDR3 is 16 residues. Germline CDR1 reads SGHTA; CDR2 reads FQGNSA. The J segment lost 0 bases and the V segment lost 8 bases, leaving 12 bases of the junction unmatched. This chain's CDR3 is CASGLRQGTMNTEAFF. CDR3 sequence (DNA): TGTGCCAGCGGCCTGCGACAGGGCACCATGAACACTGAAGCTTTCTTT. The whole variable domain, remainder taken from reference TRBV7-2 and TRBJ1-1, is GAGVSQSPSNKVTEKGKDVELRCDPISGHTALYWYRQSLGQGLEFLIYFQGNSAPDKSGLPSDRFSAERTGGSVSTLTIQRTQQEDSAVYLCASGLRQGTMNTEAFFGQGTRLTVV.

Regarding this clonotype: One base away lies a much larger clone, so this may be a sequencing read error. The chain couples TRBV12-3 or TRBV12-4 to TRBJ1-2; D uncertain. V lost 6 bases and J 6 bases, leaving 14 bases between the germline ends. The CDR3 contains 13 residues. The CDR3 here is CASRLGLNNGYTF. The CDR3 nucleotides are TGTGCCAGCAGGCTGGGCCTTAATAATGGCTACACCTTC.

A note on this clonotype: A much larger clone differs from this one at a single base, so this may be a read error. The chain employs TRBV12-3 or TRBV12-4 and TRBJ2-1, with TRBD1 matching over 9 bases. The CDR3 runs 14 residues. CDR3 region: CASRLGTGFNEQFF. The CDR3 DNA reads TGTGCCAGCAGGTTAGGGACAGGGTTCAATGAGCAGTTCTTC.

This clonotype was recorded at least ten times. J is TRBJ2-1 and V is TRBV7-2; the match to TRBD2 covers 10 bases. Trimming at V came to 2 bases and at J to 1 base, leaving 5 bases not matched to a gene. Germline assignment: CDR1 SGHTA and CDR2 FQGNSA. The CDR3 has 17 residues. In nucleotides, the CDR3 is TGTGCCAGCAGCTTACAGCCTAGCGGGGGATCCTACAATGAGCAGTTCTTC. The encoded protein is CASSLQPSGGSYNEQFF.

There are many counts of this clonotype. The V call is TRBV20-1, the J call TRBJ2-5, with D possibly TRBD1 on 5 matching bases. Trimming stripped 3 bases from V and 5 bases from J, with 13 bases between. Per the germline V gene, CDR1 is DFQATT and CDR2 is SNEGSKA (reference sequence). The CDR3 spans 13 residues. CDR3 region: CSASQGAQETQYF. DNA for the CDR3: TGCAGTGCTAGTCAAGGGGCTCAGGAGACCCAGTACTTC.

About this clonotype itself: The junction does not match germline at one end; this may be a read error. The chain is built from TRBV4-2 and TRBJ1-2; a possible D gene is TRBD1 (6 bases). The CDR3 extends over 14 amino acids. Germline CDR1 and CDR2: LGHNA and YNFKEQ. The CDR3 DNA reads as TGTGTCAGCAGCCCCAAGGGGGAAGTCTATGGCTACACCTTC. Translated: CVSSPKGEVYGYTF.

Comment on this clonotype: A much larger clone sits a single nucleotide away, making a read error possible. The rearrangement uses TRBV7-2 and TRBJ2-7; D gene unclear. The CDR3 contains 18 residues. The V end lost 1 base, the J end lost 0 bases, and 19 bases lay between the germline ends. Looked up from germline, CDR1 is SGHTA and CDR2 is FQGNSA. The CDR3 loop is CASSLGQPGYGASYEQYF. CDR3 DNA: TGTGCCAGCAGCTTAGGGCAGCCCGGGTACGGAGCCTCCTACGAGCAGTACTTC.

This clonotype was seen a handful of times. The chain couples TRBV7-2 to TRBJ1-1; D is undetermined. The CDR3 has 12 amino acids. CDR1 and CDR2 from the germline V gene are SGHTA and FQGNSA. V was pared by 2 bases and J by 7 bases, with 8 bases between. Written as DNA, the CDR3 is TGTGCCAGCAGCTTACGCGGGTTTGAAGCTTTCTTT. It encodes CASSLRGFEAFF.

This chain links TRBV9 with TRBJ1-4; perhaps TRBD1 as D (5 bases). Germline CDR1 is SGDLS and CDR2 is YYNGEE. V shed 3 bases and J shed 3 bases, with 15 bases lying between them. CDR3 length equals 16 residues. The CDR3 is CASSALGRDANEKLFF. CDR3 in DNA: TGTGCCAGCAGCGCCCTAGGGAGGGACGCTAATGAAAAACTGTTTTTT.

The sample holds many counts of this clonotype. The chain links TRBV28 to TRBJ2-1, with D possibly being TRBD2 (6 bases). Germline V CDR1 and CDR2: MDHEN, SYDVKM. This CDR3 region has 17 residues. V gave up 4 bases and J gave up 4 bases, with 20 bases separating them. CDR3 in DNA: TGTGCCAGCAGTTCAACGCAGGGTTCGGGGGTGTACAATGAGCAGTTCTTC. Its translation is CASSSTQGSGVYNEQFF.

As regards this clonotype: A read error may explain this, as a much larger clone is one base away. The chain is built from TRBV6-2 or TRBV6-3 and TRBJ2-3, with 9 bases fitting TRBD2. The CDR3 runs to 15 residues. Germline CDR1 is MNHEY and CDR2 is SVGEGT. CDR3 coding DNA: TGTGCCAGCAGGGTTAGCGGGGGACGCACAGATATGCAGTATTTT. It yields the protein CASRVSGGRTDMQYF.

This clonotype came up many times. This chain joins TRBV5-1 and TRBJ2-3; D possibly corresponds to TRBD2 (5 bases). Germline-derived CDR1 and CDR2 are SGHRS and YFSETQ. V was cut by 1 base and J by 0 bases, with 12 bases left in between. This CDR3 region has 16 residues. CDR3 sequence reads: CASSLQGGSSTDTQYF. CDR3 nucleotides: TGCGCCAGCAGCTTGCAAGGCGGGTCTAGCACAGATACGCAGTATTTT.